These T cell receptor beta chains were read from a single sample in a study of blood T cell repertoires in COVID-19. Clones were read by immunoSEQ multiplex PCR, and TCRdb kept only the in-frame ones, dropping some. The table has fewer than 250,000 clones, around four fifths seen once; the top ten hold 7.5% to 8%. Sequenced sample: peripheral blood. These receptors originate from a woman between 45 and 65 years old with active or convalescent COVID-19. The CDR3 runs from the conserved cysteine through the conserved F or W. A D gene is named only where the DNA matches it firmly. The size entry is marked missing in some rows and otherwise reads once, few, many or a size class.

clone_size j_call v_call d_call cdr3_aa cdr3_nt
NA TRBJ1-1 TRBV6-5 NA CASRDTPRAFF TGTGCCAGCAGGGACACCCCTCGGGCTTTCTTT
NA TRBJ1-6 TRBV7-9 NA CAGTDSSSYNSPLHF TGTGCCGGAACGGACAGTAGCTCCTATAATTCACCCCTCCACTTT
NA TRBJ1-3 TRBV25-1 NA CASRQGQSGNTIYF TGTGCCAGCAGGCAGGGGCAATCCGGAAACACCATATATTTT
NA TRBJ2-2 TRBV27 NA CASQTLLGYGELFF TGTGCCAGCCAAACCTTACTCGGGTACGGGGAGCTGTTTTTT
NA TRBJ2-3 TRBV18 NA CASSPGPDTQYF TGTGCCAGCTCACCAGGGCCAGATACGCAGTATTTT
NA TRBJ1-5 TRBV6-6 NA CASAGTNQPQHF TGTGCCAGCGCGGGCACCAATCAGCCCCAGCATTTT
NA TRBJ2-1 TRBV11-2 NA CASSSPSGKEKNEQFF TGTGCCAGCAGCTCCCCCTCCGGAAAGGAGAAGAATGAGCAGTTCTTC
NA TRBJ2-3 TRBV5-1 TRBD1 CASRLSTGGDTQYF TGCGCCAGCAGGTTATCTACAGGGGGGGATACGCAGTATTTT
NA TRBJ2-3 TRBV20-1 NA CSASISGGTDTQYF TGCAGTGCTAGTATCAGCGGAGGAACAGATACGCAGTATTTT
NA TRBJ2-3 TRBV27 TRBD1 CASSLSTGGLGDTQYF TGTGCCAGCAGTTTGTCGACAGGGGGCTTAGGGGATACGCAGTATTTT
NA TRBJ1-3 TRBV5-6 TRBD1 CASSATRMTGANSGNTIYF TGTGCCAGCAGCGCTACACGAATGACAGGGGCGAACTCTGGAAACACCATATATTTT
once TRBJ1-2 TRBV25-1 TRBD1 CASSGTGGYGYTF TGTGCCAGCAGTGGGACAGGGGGCTATGGCTACACCTTC
few TRBJ1-5 TRBV5-1 NA CASSFGDGGNQPQHF TGCGCCAGCAGCTTTGGCGACGGAGGCAATCAGCCCCAGCATTTT
NA TRBJ1-2 TRBV12-3/TRBV12-4 NA CASAWMVAGGYTF TGTGCCAGCGCATGGATGGTGGCGGGTGGCTACACCTTC
once TRBJ1-1 TRBV10-3 TRBD1 CAITRARDRIGTRTEAFF TGTGCCATCACCCGCGCTAGGGACAGGATCGGAACGCGGACTGAAGCTTTCTTT
NA TRBJ1-1 TRBV6-5 NA CASSYTRDFTEAFF TGTGCCAGCAGTTACACTAGGGATTTCACTGAAGCTTTCTTT
NA TRBJ2-5 TRBV14 NA CASSPDQETQYF TGTGCCAGCAGCCCAGACCAAGAGACCCAGTACTTC
NA TRBJ1-2 TRBV5-6 TRBD1 CASSRQGTAVNGYTF TGTGCCAGCAGCCGCCAGGGGACAGCAGTCAATGGCTACACCTTC
NA TRBJ2-3 TRBV7-8 TRBD1 CASSLEQGADTQYF TGTGCCAGCAGCTTAGAACAGGGGGCAGATACGCAGTATTTT
NA TRBJ1-6 TRBV5-1 TRBD1 CASSLMGAGGTGDSPLHF TGCGCCAGCAGCTTGATGGGGGCCGGGGGGACAGGGGATTCACCCCTCCACTTT
NA TRBJ1-5 TRBV19 TRBD1 CATDRGLYSQPQHF TGTGCCACCGACAGGGGTCTTTATAGTCAGCCCCAGCATTTT
NA TRBJ1-1 TRBV19 TRBD1 CASSPGADQGGAFF TGTGCCAGTAGTCCCGGGGCGGATCAGGGGGGAGCTTTCTTT
NA TRBJ1-6 TRBV18 NA CASSPLGGGNSPLHF TGTGCCAGCTCACCATTGGGGGGAGGTAATTCACCCCTCCACTTT